Following are 12 T cell receptor beta chains from one sample sequenced in a study of T and B cells in COVID-19 patients. From blood, about 250-550 ng of genomic DNA served as TRB template. TRB rearrangements were amplified by multiplex PCR with BIOMED2 TRB-A/B primers. TCRdb analysed the multiplex PCR reads with MiXCR anew, one entry per CDR3 protein. The data contain 3,500 to 4,500 distinct CDR3 sequences, approximately 25% of them seen just once; the ten biggest clones take up 20% to 25%. Sequenced input: blood. The receptors were gathered from a human donor with active COVID-19.

A few counts support this clonotype. J is TRBJ2-1 and V is TRBV7-2; no definite D call. The CDR3 is 11 amino acids. The germline CDR1 and CDR2 sequences are SGHTA and FQGNSA. The V end was cut by 5 bases, the J end by 8 bases, with 7 bases between. The CDR3 sequence: CASSPSYEQFF. CDR3 sequence (DNA): TGTGCCAGCAGCCCTTCCTATGAGCAGTTCTTC.

Concerning this clonotype: This sequence may be a read error, since a much larger clone differs from it by one base. The rearrangement links TRBV6-6 to TRBJ2-5; a weak D match, TRBD1 (5 bases). The CDR3 length is 13 residues. Germline assignment: CDR1 MNHNY and CDR2 SVGAGI (reference sequence). CDR3: CAISEQVQETQYF. In nucleotides, the CDR3 is TGTGCCATCAGTGAACAGGTTCAAGAGACCCAGTACTTC.

This clonotype is labeled as medium-sized. The rearrangement joins TRBV10-3 to TRBJ2-7; TRBD2 might be the D (5 bases). This CDR3 comprises 14 residues. Per the germline V gene, CDR1 is ENHRY and CDR2 is SYGVKD. V was pared by 3 bases and J by 2 bases, with 11 bases between. The CDR3 spells CAISDAGLPYEQYF. CDR3 in DNA: TGTGCCATCAGTGACGCGGGCCTTCCCTACGAGCAGTACTTC.

This clonotype is labeled as medium-sized. The chain is built from TRBV19 and TRBJ1-1; D is ambiguous. Germline V lookup: CDR1 LNHDA, CDR2 SQIVND (reference sequence). The CDR3 runs 15 residues. V lost 0 bases and J lost 0, with 8 bases in between. The DNA of the CDR3 is TGTGCCAGTAGTATAGATACGGTTATGAACACTGAAGCTTTCTTT. It codes for CASSIDTVMNTEAFF.

This chain joins TRBV19 and TRBJ2-1, with D perhaps TRBD1 (6 bases). Germline-derived CDR1 and CDR2 are LNHDA and SQIVND (reference sequence). The length of the CDR3 is 15 residues. V shed 4 bases and J shed 2 bases, with 12 bases lying between them. For the CDR3, the DNA is TGTGCCAGTAGTACGGCAGGGGCGACCTACAATGAGCAGTTCTTC. This gives the protein CASSTAGATYNEQFF.

The chain has TRBV5-1 and TRBJ2-5; TRBD2 agrees at 7 bases. CDR3 length equals 17 residues. Trimming at V came to 0 bases and at J to 5 bases, leaving 13 bases not matched to a gene. Per the germline V gene, CDR1 is SGHRS and CDR2 is YFSETQ. As DNA, the CDR3 is TGCGCCAGCAGCTTGGCGTTGGCGGGAGTCATGGGTGAGACCCAGTACTTC. Amino acid sequence: CASSLALAGVMGETQYF.

The chain couples TRBV12-3 or TRBV12-4 to TRBJ2-7; 11 bases line up with TRBD2. V shed 4 bases and J 2 bases; nucleotides not matched to a gene: 7. The CDR3 covers 16 residues. The CDR3 region is CASSSTSGSWAYEQYF. The CDR3 bases are TGTGCCAGCAGTTCTACTAGCGGGAGTTGGGCCTACGAGCAGTACTTC.

By proportion, this clonotype is medium-sized (0.01 to 0.1%). V is TRBV6-5 and J is TRBJ1-6; D not resolved. Trimming took off 6 bases at V and 9 bases at J, with 12 bases between the two ends. Germline V gives CDR1 MNHEY, CDR2 SVGAGI. The CDR3 is 13 residues long. The CDR3 here is CASRRAWSSPLHF. The CDR3 DNA reads as TGTGCCAGCAGGAGGGCCTGGAGTTCACCCCTCCACTTT.

This clonotype is deemed medium-sized. V gene TRBV6-2 or TRBV6-3 combines with J gene TRBJ2-3, with D uncertain. V shed 6 bases and J shed 2 bases, with 9 bases lying between them. The CDR3 totals 13 residues. CDR1 is MNHEY, CDR2 SVGEGT, per germline. CDR3: CASRRPATDTQYF. The DNA for the CDR3 is TGTGCCAGCAGACGTCCAGCCACAGATACGCAGTATTTT.

This clonotype was seen a handful of times. V and J are TRBV20-1 and TRBJ2-3; D remains ambiguous. The V end lost 2 bases, the J end lost 4 bases, and 7 bases lay between the germline ends. Looked up from germline, CDR1 is DFQATT and CDR2 is SNEGSKA (reference sequence). This CDR3 is built from 12 residues. The CDR3 protein is CSARKGADTQYF. The CDR3 DNA is TGCAGTGCTAGAAAGGGCGCAGATACGCAGTATTTT.

The rearrangement uses TRBV10-3 and TRBJ2-7; 8 nucleotides agree with TRBD1. The CDR3 is 14 amino acids. V lost 3 bases, J lost 2 bases, and 3 bases stayed unmatched. Germline V gene lookup returns CDR1 ENHRY and CDR2 SYGVKD. Here the CDR3 DNA reads TGTGCCATCAGTGATGGGACAGGCGCCTACGAGCAGTACTTC. As protein: CAISDGTGAYEQYF.

The rearrangement links TRBV20-1 to TRBJ2-1; D may be TRBD2 (6 bases). Germline V gene lookup returns CDR1 DFQATT and CDR2 SNEGSKA (reference sequence). V lost 6 bases to trimming and J lost 4 bases, with 10 bases between them. CDR3 length: 12 amino acids. CDR3 coding DNA: TGCAGTGCAAGGAGGGCGTACAATGAGCAGTTCTTC. Translating gives CSARRAYNEQFF.